This T cell receptor beta chain is from a study of blood T cell repertoires in COVID-19. Looking at the study overall: The analysed material was cDNA or gDNA that came from T cells, B-cell-depleted T cells, or PBMCs.

Generated by immunoSEQ multiplex PCR, the TCRdb table keeps only in-frame clones and is missing some. The table lists about 98,000 clones, roughly 92% of them singletons. With V trimmed by 6 bases and J by 5 bases, 6 bases remained unmatched. The germline V gene encodes CDR1 LNHDA and CDR2 SQIVND (reference sequence). The CDR3 has 14 amino acids. Specimen: peripheral blood. The clonotype was recovered from a woman in her 50s with COVID-19, enrolled during active disease. The chain couples TRBV19 to TRBJ1-1; TRBD1 matches at 10 bases. CDR3 bases: TGTGCCAGTAGCATCGGACAGGGGGTAACTGAAGCTTTCTTT. Its translation is CASSIGQGVTEAFF.